The present entry profiles one T cell receptor beta chain with its context. The specificity of this receptor is unknown. Base-call qualities are not available, and no considerably larger clone is one nucleotide away. The time point label on this specimen signifies: baseline before first vaccination. Vaccinee samples were obtained from the UK trials COV001 and COV002, which included a single-blind randomized controlled phase 2/3 trial of AZD1222 (ChAdOx1 nCoV-19) in healthy adults. For TCRbeta chain sequencing, PBMC samples from trial participants were taken at day 0 and at day 28 after the second dose. CDR1 and CDR2 (KGHSH, LQKENI) derive from the germline V gene. The CDR3 runs 15 amino acids, cysteine and phenylalanine included. Kept here is only the CDR3 DNA, which spans 45 bases and is read in frame from base 1. At the junction V is shortened by 5 bases and J by 0 bases, with 10 bases in between.

This record belongs to a study of T cell responses to AZD1222 COVID-19 vaccine (dated by TCRdb to about 2021). Broadly, across the study: AZD1222 recipients given second doses at about 4 weeks or at about 12 weeks were pooled, since spike-specific TCR depth and breadth were not found to differ between the two schedules. TCR sequencing was performed for fewer than 250 trial participants, of whom around 210 were given two doses of AZD1222 and around 25 were given two doses of MenACWY control vaccine. Trial participants were enrolled by age into subgroups of 18-55, 56-69 and 70-plus years, and around 150, 28 and 57 TCR-sequenced participants, respectively, were included in these subgroups.

Broader findings and caveats from the paper: CD4 TCRs associated with the vaccine covered the entire spike protein, and the dominant responses were in regions 160-218 and 743-854. Conclusions about previously exposed vaccinees are limited because only five or six AZD1222 recipients were SARS-CoV-2 seropositive at baseline. A significant rise in spike-specific TCR breadth and depth was observed after two AZD1222 doses relative to day 0 and relative to MenACWY recipients. Epitopes outside the regions mutated in the B.1.351 and B.1.1.7 variants were reportedly recognized by nearly half of the unique spike-specific TCRs. Because no day 14 peak-response samples were available, the repertoires could be characterized only after the peak T cell response. Participants were mostly white British, with more females than males. The authors suggested clonal diversity may have been underestimated. The 56-69-year group was small, and its depth increase did not reach significance, likely because of low power.

The CDR3 regions of human TCRbeta chains were analyzed by immunosequencing. The source study handled its data this way. TCRs in the repertoires were compared against a reference library of SARS-CoV-2-specific TCRs that had been generated with the MIRA antigen-specificity platform. Breadth meant the fraction of unique TCRs that were SARS-CoV-2-associated, whereas depth meant the fraction of total T cells that were SARS-CoV-2-associated. Using the MIRA data, every spike-specific TCR was mapped to the spike region that the TCR reacted to and assigned to either a CD4 or a CD8 class. Log10-transformed breadth and depth values were compared by one-way ANOVA with Sidak's multiple comparisons tests. Here the immuneACCESS table is served through TCRdb, limited to in-frame sequences with V and J called. Missing clones are a known gap in these copies; in checked studies unresolved V genes cover under half, and the rest lacks a known reason. The V and J calls and the clone size are those of that table, but D and trimming were determined from the DNA. Recorded for this sample are 150,000 to 200,000 clones; approximately 92% of them occurred a single time. 1% to 1.5% of the sample comes from the top ten.

The sample was peripheral blood, taken on day 0 of AZD1222 vaccination. This receptor was taken from an adult in good health. Recombination joined TRBV18 with TRBJ1-4; the D gene is perhaps TRBD1, from 5 matching bases. In nucleotide form, the sequence is TGTGCCAGCTCAACTACAGGAGCAACTAATGAAAAACTGTTTTTT. It translates to CASSTTGATNEKLFF.